Below, 7 T cell receptor beta chains from the same sample are listed, as sequenced in a study of cytomegalovirus exposure and HLA in healthy donors. PCR involved 60 Vbeta and 13 Jbeta primers. Sequencing used immunoSEQ multiplex PCR; TCRdb keeps in-frame clones, though not all of them. This table holds 120,000 or so clones, roughly 17% found once. Sequenced sample: PBMCs. These receptors were taken from a female donor in good health and CMV-seropositive.

In this sample, this clone turned up a few times. This chain connects TRBV9 to TRBJ2-2; 8 bases are shared with TRBD1. This CDR3 spans 15 amino acids. V lost 4 bases to trimming and J lost 3 bases; unmatched junction nucleotides: 5. In germline, CDR1 is SGDLS, CDR2 YYNGEE. The CDR3: CASSRGQAYTGELFF. CDR3 coding DNA: TGTGCCAGCAGCCGGGGACAGGCGTACACCGGGGAGCTGTTTTTT. Variable domain in full (rest from reference TRBV9 and TRBJ2-2): DSGVTQTPKHLITATGQRVTLRCSPRSGDLSVYWYQQSLDQGLQFLIQYYNGEERAKGNILERFSAQQFPDLHSELNLSSLELGDSALYFCASSRGQAYTGELFFGEGSRLTVL.

The table lists this clone with a few counts. The chain combines TRBV9 with TRBJ2-2; 9 bases align to TRBD2. Germline CDR1 SGDLS, CDR2 YYNGEE. The CDR3 contains 15 residues. V trimming: 6 bases; J trimming: 4 bases; junction bases outside the gene matches: 7. Here the CDR3 reads CASTRGGAGTGELFF. The CDR3 region has the DNA TGTGCCAGCACCCGCGGGGGGGCGGGCACCGGGGAGCTGTTTTTT. Using reference TRBV9 and TRBJ2-2 for the parts outside the CDR3, the full variable domain is DSGVTQTPKHLITATGQRVTLRCSPRSGDLSVYWYQQSLDQGLQFLIQYYNGEERAKGNILERFSAQQFPDLHSELNLSSLELGDSALYFCASTRGGAGTGELFFGEGSRLTVL.

This clone has more than one count but fewer than ten. The chain employs TRBV2 and TRBJ2-3, with a weak D call TRBD2 (5 bases). V lost 6 bases, J lost 1 base, and 11 bases lay in between. Germline CDR1 SNHLY, CDR2 FYNNEI. CDR3 length: 14 amino acids. In DNA, the CDR3 is TGTGCCAGCAGGGAGGTATTTGGCACAGATACGCAGTATTTT. The encoded protein is CASREVFGTDTQYF. Supplemented by reference TRBV2 and TRBJ2-3, the full variable domain reads EPEVTQTPSHQVTQMGQEVILRCVPISNHLYFYWYRQILGQKVEFLVSFYNNEISEKSEIFDDQFSVERPDGSNFTLKIRSTKLEDSAMYFCASREVFGTDTQYFGPGTRLTVL.

For the CDR3, the DNA is TGTGCCAGCAGCTATAGGACCCAGTACTTC. This sequence encodes CASSYRTQYF. The V and J genes are TRBV5-4 and TRBJ2-5, with no clear D. The V end was cut by 3 bases, the J end by 7 bases, with 4 bases between. The CDR3 extends over 10 amino acids. Germline values: CDR1 SGHNT, CDR2 YYREEE (reference sequence).

The rearrangement joins TRBV5-6 to TRBJ1-2; maybe TRBD1 (6 bases). Trimming cost V 7 bases and J 6 bases, with 19 bases left between them. Germline V lookup: CDR1 SGHDT, CDR2 YYEEEE. The CDR3 length is 14 residues. The CDR3: CASFRPQGLDGYTF. Written as DNA, the CDR3 is TGTGCCAGCTTTAGGCCACAGGGTTTGGATGGCTACACCTTC.

This clone appeared a few times. This chain links TRBV29-1 with TRBJ2-7; no clear D gene. The CDR3 spans 12 residues. Germline lookup yields CDR1 SQVTM and CDR2 ANQGSEA. V was trimmed by 7 bases and J by 3 bases, leaving 13 bases between them. As DNA, the CDR3 is TGCAGCGCTGGCCCCCAAAGCTACGAGCAGTACTTC. It is translated as CSAGPQSYEQYF.

This clone was counted a few times. This chain links TRBV7-2 with TRBJ1-1; 9 nucleotides agree with TRBD1. Per the germline V gene, CDR1 is SGHTA and CDR2 is FQGNSA. Trimming at V came to 4 bases and at J to 10 bases, leaving 7 bases not matched to a gene. This CDR3 contains 13 residues. The CDR3 nucleotides are TGTGCCAGCAGCTCGCGACAGGGGGGGAGAGCTTTCTTT. This encodes CASSSRQGGRAFF. The full variable domain, in which reference TRBV7-2 and TRBJ1-1 provide the parts outside the CDR3, is GAGVSQSPSNKVTEKGKDVELRCDPISGHTALYWYRQSLGQGLEFLIYFQGNSAPDKSGLPSDRFSAERTGGSVSTLTIQRTQQEDSAVYLCASSSRQGGRAFFGQGTRLTVV.